This T cell receptor (beta chain) was obtained from a study of shared clonotypes between healthy human individuals (dated by TCRdb to about 2020). Context from the whole study: The cohort comprised a couple of women and a few men aged 18 to 49 years. For each donor, CD4 naive and CD4 memory were each given three plates, CD8 naive was given two plates, and CD8 memory was given one plate. To estimate repertoire size and how much clonotypes are shared between individuals, the study performed deep sequencing of blood TCR repertoires from 4 to 6 healthy adults. To increase sequencing depth and limit assay-specific biases, different laboratories used diverse techniques to prepare libraries and sequence TCR repertoires. Per donor, leukapheresis produced somewhere between about 0.8 and 9 billion PBMCs. Broader findings and caveats from the paper: Larger estimated clonotype richness was generally found for naive subsets than for memory subsets. Approximately 5% of naive CD4, around 4% of naive CD8, around 2.3% of memory CD4, and less than 0.45% of memory CD8 clonotypes were shared across several donors. Based on pairwise subsampling, the degree of clonotype sharing among donors was expected to be affected by sequencing depth. Rarefaction of sorted-subset datasets indicated incomplete sequencing despite the large sequencing depth. Sampling was restricted to blood, and TCR repertoires in tissues likely differ from the TCR repertoires found in blood. Compared with non-shared clonotypes, the clonotypes found in all four sorted-subset donors had higher generation probabilities. The small number of donors limited the genetic and exposure-history diversity represented.

Healthy HIV-negative adults with no recently reported acute infections or vaccinations were included as donors. All donors were Caucasian adults living in Nashville, Tennessee, USA. CD4+ T cells were enriched by magnetic negative selection, after which naive cells were positively selected on CD45RA and the negative fraction was taken as the memory subset. Blood was obtained by leukapheresis, after which PBMCs were separated by Ficoll-Histopaque density gradient centrifugation and cryopreserved in liquid nitrogen vapor phase. Analytical flow cytometry was used to check the purity and quantity of every magnetically sorted T cell population. Each sorted fraction had its genomic DNA isolated and then quantified by UV absorbance on a Nanodrop 2000c. Using the deep immunoSEQ assay, TCR CDR3 regions were amplified from genomic DNA by multiplex PCR. Extracted genomic DNA from each cell subset was spread evenly across all wells of several immunoSEQ 96-well plates, with each plate serving as a replicate. For sorted subsets, 150 to 200 ng genomic DNA, equal to tens of thousands of T cell genomes, was loaded into each replicate PCR. Purified libraries were measured with a Qubit 3.0 fluorometer, size-checked on a Bioanalyzer 2100, and measured again with the KAPA Library Quantification kit. Each immunoSEQ 96-well plate was sequenced on its own single-read 150-cycle Illumina NextSeq 550 flow cell. The published analysis was carried out like this. The immunoSEQ output contained only junctional sequences without quality scores, so filtering could not match that applied to full-length reads. Sequences were annotated with PyIR, a Python wrapper for IgBLAST v1.9, and V/J genes and CDR3 were assigned using IMGT germline references. Any read was removed if the V/J assignment was weak (E-value above 1e-6), the CDR3 was missing, or the read contained stop codons, out-of-frame junctions, or ambiguous translated residues. V3J clonotypes were defined as sequences sharing the same inferred V gene, J gene, and CDR3 amino acid sequence. Percentage overlap between repertoires was calculated by dividing the number of shared unique clonotypes by the size of the smaller repertoire. Richness of each repertoire was evaluated using RTK rarefaction, the Chao1 estimator, and Recon v2.1 estimates of unobserved clonotypes. Generation probabilities were computed with OLGA for all TCRbeta clonotypes obtained by the gDNA method from a handful of donors. The source is immuneACCESS, and TCRdb retained only in-frame sequences with V and J called. Part of the clones is not carried over; for the studies checked, unresolved V genes explain less than half of this, and the remainder is unexplained. That table supplies the V and J calls and clone size; D and trimming were determined from the DNA. A total of 2 million to 2.5 million clones appear in this sample, 93% of them only once. The ten largest clonotypes hold under 0.45% of the sample.

CDR1 is given as SNHLY and CDR2 as FYNNEI, both from the germline V gene. The CDR3 runs 11 amino acids, cysteine and phenylalanine included. Only CDR3 DNA is held: 33 bases, read in frame from base 1. Cut back by 6 bases and 4 bases, the V and J ends lie 4 bases apart. Note on this clone: No antigen is known for it. One base away there is no much larger clone; base qualities are not given. This same CDR3 is encoded by further DNA sequences in the sample.

The sequence was obtained from a man in his late teens or twenties in good health. Some clones in this sample may be carry-over from other donors' samples. The sequenced material came from naive CD4+ T cells from PBMCs. The cell subset or site label on this specimen signifies: CD45RA+ positively selected. The sequence is built from TRBV2 and TRBJ2-1; no confident D gene assignment can be made. The DNA is TGTGCCAGCAGGATATACAATGAGCAGTTCTTC. It encodes CASRIYNEQFF.